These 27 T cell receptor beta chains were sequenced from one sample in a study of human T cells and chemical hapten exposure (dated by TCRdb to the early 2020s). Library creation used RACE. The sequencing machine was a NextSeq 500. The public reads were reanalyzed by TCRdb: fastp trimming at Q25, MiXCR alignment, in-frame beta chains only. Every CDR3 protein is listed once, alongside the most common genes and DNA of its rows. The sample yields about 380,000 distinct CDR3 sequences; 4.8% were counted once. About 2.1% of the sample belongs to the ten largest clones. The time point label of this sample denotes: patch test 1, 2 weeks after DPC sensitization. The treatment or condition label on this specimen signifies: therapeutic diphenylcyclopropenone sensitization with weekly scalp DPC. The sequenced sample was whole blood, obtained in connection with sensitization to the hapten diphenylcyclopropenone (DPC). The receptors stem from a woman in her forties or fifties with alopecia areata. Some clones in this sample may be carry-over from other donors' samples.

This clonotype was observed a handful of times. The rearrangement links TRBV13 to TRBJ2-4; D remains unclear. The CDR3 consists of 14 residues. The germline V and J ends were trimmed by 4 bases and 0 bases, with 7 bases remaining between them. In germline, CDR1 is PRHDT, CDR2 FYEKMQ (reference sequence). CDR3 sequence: CASSSALAKNIQYF. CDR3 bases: TGTGCCAGCAGCTCTGCCCTAGCCAAAAACATTCAGTACTTC.

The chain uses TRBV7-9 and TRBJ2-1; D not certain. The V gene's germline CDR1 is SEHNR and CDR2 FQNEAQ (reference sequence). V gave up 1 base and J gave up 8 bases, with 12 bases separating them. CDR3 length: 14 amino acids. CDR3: CASSLDSQGHEQFF. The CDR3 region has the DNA TGTGCCAGCAGCTTAGACTCGCAAGGGCATGAGCAGTTCTTC.

The CDR3 nucleotides are TGCAGTGCTGCCCCGGGGTCTGATAATTCACCCCTCCACTTT. Translated: CSAAPGSDNSPLHF. The V and J genes are TRBV20-1 and TRBJ1-6; D gene uncertain. CDR1 and CDR2 from the germline V gene are DFQATT and SNEGSKA (reference sequence). There are 14 residues in the CDR3. V dropped 5 bases and J dropped 5 bases, with 13 bases sitting between them.

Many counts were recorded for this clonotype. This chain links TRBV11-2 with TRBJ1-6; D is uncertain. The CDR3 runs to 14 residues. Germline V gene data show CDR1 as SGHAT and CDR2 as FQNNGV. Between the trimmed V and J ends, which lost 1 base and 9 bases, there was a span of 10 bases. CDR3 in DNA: TGTGCCAGCAGCTTAGGCGGGTGGGCTTCACCCCTCCACTTT. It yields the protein CASSLGGWASPLHF. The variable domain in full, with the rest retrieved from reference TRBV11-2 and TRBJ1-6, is EAGVAQSPRYKIIEKRQSVAFWCNPISGHATLYWYQQILGQGPKLLIQFQNNGVVDDSQLPKDRFSAERLKGVDSTLKIQPAKLEDSAVYLCASSLGGWASPLHFGNGTRLTVT.

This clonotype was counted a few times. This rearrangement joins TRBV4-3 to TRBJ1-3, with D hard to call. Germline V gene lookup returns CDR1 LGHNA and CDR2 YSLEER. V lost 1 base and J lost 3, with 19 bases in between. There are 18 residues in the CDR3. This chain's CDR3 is CASSQGVAGESVGNTIYF. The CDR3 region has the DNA TGCGCCAGCAGCCAAGGCGTCGCCGGAGAGAGTGTTGGAAACACCATATATTTT.

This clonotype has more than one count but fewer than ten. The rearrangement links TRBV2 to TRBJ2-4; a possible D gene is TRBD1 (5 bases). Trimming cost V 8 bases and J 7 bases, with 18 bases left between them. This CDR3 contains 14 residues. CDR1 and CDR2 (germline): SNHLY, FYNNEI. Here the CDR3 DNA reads TGTGCCAGCCGCATAGGGGCAGGGTGGAACATTCAGTACTTC. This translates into CASRIGAGWNIQYF.

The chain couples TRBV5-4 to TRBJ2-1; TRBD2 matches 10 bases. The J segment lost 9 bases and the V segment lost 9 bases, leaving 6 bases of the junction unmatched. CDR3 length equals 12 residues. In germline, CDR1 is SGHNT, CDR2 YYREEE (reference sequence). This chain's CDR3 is CATGTSVAEQFF. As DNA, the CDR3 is TGTGCCACCGGGACTAGCGTGGCTGAGCAGTTCTTC.

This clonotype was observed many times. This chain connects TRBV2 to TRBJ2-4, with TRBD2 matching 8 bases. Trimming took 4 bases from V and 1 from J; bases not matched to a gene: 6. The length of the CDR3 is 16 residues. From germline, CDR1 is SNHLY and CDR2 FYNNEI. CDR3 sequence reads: CASSAGSGAAKNIQYF. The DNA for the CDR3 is TGTGCCAGCAGTGCCGGTAGCGGGGCTGCCAAAAACATTCAGTACTTC.

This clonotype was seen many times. CDR3 sequence: CASSLKWGDQPQHF. The DNA for the CDR3 is TGTGCCAGCAGCTTAAAATGGGGAGATCAGCCCCAGCATTTT. V gene TRBV7-2 combines with J gene TRBJ1-5; D is uncertain. The CDR3 is 14 residues long. The V gene's germline CDR1 is SGHTA and CDR2 FQGNSA. Deletions cut 2 bases from V and 5 bases from J, with 10 bases between.

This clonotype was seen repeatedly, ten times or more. DNA of the CDR3: TGTGCCAGCAGCTTAGACAGGCGTAGCTCTGGAAACACCATATATTTT. It specifies CASSLDRRSSGNTIYF. This chain joins TRBV7-2 and TRBJ1-3, with D perhaps matching TRBD1 (5 bases). Trimming left V 1 base short and J 0 bases short, with 10 bases between. This CDR3 contains 16 residues. The V gene's germline CDR1 is SGHTA and CDR2 FQGNSA.

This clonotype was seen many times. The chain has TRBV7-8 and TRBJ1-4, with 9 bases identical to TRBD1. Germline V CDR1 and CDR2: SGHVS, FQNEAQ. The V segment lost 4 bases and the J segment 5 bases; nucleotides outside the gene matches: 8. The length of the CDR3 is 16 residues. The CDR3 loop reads CASSSKQGATNEKLFF. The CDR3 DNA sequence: TGTGCCAGCAGCTCCAAACAGGGGGCTACCAATGAAAAACTGTTTTTT.

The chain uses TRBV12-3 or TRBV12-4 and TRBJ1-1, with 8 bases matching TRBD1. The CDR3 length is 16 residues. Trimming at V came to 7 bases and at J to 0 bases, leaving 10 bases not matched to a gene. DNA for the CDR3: TGTGCCAGCACCCACGGGACAGGCGGTTTGAACACTGAAGCTTTCTTT. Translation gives CASTHGTGGLNTEAFF.

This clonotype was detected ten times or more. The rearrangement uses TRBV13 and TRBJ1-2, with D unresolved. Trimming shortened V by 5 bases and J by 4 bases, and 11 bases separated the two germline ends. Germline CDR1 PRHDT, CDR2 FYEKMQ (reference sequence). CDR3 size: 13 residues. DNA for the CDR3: TGTGCCAGCAGCGGTCCCCCAAGCTATGGCTACACCTTC. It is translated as CASSGPPSYGYTF.

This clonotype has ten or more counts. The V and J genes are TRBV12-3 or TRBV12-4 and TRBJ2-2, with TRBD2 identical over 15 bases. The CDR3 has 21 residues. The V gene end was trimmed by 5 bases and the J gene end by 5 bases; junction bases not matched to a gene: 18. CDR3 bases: TGTGCCAGCAGTCTATCCACCCCAGGGACTAGCGGGGGGCCGGGGACCGGGGAGCTGTTTTTT. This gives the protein CASSLSTPGTSGGPGTGELFF.

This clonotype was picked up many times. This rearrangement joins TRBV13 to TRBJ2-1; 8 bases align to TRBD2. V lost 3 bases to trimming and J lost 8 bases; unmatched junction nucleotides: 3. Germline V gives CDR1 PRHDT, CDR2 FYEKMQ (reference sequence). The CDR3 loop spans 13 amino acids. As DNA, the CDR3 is TGTGCCAGCAGCTTGGGACTAGTCCATGAGCAGTTCTTC. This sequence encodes CASSLGLVHEQFF.

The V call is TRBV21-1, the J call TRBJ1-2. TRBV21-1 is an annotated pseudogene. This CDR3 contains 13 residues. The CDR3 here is CASRIKAYYGYTF. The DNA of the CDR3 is TGTGCCAGCCGCATTAAGGCCTACTATGGCTACACCTTC.

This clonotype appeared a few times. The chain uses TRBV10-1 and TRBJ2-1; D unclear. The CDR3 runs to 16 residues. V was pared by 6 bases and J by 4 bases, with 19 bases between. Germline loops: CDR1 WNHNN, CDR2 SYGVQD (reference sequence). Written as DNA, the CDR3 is TGCGCCAGCAGCCGAGCAAGGGATCCTATTTACAATGAGCAGTTCTTC. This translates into CASSRARDPIYNEQFF.

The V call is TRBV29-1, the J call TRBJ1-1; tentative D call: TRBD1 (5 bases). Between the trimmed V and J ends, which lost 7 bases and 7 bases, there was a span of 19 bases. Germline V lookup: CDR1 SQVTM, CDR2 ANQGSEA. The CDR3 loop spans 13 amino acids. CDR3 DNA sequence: TGCAGCGCGGAGGCCAGGGTACGCATTGAAGCTTTCTTT. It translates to CSAEARVRIEAFF.

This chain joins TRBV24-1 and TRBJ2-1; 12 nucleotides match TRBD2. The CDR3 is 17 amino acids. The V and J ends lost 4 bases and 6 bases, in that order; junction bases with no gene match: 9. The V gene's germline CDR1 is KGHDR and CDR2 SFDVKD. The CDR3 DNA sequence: TGTGCCACCAGTGACCCCCTAACTAGCGGGAGGCCCAATGAGCAGTTCTTC. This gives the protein CATSDPLTSGRPNEQFF.

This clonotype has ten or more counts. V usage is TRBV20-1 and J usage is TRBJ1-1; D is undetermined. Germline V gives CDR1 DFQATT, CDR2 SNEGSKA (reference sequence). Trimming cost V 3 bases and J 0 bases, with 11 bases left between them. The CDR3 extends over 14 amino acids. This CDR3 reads CSASPGGMNTEAFF. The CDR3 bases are TGCAGTGCTAGCCCCGGAGGCATGAACACTGAAGCTTTCTTT.

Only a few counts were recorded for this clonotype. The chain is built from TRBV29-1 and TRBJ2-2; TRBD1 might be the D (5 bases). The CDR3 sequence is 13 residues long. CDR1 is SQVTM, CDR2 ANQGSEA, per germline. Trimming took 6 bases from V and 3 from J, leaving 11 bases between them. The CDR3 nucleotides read TGCAGCGTCAGACAGAGCTACACCGGGGAGCTGTTTTTT. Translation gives CSVRQSYTGELFF.

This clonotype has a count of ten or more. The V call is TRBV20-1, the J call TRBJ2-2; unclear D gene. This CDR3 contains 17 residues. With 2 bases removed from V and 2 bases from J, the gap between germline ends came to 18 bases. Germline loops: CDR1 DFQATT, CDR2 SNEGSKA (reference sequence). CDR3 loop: CSARNPSEPPNTGELFF. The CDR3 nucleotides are TGCAGTGCTAGAAACCCTTCGGAGCCGCCAAACACCGGGGAGCTGTTTTTT.

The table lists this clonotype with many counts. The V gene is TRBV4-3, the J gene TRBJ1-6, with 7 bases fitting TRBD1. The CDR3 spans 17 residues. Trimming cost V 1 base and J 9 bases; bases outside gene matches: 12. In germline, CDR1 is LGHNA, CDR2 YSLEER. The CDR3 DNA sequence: TGCGCCAGCAGCCAAGTGGAGGAGCGACAGGGAGGTTCACCCCTCCACTTT. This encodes CASSQVEERQGGSPLHF.

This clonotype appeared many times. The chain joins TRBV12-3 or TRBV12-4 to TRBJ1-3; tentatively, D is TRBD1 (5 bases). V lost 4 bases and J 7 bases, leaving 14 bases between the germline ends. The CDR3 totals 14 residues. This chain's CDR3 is CASSWAQGPNTIYF. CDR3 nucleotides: TGTGCCAGCAGTTGGGCCCAGGGTCCGAACACCATATATTTT.

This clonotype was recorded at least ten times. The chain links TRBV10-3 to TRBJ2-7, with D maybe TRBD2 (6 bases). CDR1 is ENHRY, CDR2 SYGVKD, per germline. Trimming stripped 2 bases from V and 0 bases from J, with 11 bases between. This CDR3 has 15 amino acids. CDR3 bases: TGTGCCATCAGTGAGCGCGTAGCGGTCTCCTACGAGCAGTACTTC. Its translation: CAISERVAVSYEQYF.

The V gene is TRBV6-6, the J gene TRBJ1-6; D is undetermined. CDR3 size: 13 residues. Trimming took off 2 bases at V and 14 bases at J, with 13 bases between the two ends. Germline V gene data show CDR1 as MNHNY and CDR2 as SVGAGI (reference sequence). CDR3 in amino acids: CASSYPQKEALHF. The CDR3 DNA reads TGTGCCAGCAGTTACCCCCAGAAAGAAGCCCTCCACTTT.

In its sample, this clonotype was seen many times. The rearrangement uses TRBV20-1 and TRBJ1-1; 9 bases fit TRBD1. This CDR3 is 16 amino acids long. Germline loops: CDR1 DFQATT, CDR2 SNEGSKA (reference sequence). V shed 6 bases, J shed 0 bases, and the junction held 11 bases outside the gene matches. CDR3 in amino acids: CSAPDRGALVNTEAFF. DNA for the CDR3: TGCAGTGCCCCGGACAGGGGCGCACTTGTGAACACTGAAGCTTTCTTT.